This T cell receptor (beta chain) was found in a study of graft-versus-host responses after intestinal transplantation. Study-level information: Following induction with anti-thymocyte globulin, all recipients were given tacrolimus and steroids for about 3 years.

A remark on this clone: Its antigen remains unknown.

V gave up 4 bases and J gave up 2 bases, with 10 bases separating them. Looked up from germline, CDR1 is SGHRS and CDR2 is YFSETQ. This CDR3 has 13 amino acids. Libraries were prepared by immunoSEQ multiplex PCR; TCRdb keeps only in-frame clonotypes and omits some of them. Of approximately 120,000 clones in the sample, just over 90% were seen once. Material: unstimulated CD4+ T cells sorted from spleen or lymph node cells, obtained before intestinal transplant. This receptor was taken from a human donor who received an intestinal transplant. The chain combines TRBV5-1 with TRBJ2-7; D may be TRBD1 (5 bases). The CDR3 loop reads CASSRSGTYEQYF. CDR3 bases: TGCGCCAGCAGCCGTTCAGGGACCTACGAGCAGTACTTC.